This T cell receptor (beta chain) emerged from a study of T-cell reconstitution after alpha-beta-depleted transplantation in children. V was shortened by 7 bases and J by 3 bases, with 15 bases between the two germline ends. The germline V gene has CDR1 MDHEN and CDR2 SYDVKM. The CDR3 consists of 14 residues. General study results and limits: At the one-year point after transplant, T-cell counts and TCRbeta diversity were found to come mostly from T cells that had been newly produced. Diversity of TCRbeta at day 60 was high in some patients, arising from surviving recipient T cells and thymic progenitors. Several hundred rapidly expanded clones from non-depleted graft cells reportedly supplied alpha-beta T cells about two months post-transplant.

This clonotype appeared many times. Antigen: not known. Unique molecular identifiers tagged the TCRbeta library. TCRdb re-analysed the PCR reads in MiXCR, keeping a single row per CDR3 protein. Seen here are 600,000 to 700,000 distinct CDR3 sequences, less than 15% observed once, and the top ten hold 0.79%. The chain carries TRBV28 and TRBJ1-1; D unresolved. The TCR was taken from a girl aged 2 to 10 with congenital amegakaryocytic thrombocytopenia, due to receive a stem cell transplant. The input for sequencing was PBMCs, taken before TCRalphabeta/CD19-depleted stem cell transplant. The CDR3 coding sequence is TGTGCCAGCATCCTACTCGGAGGGCACACTGAAGCTTTCTTT. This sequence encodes CASILLGGHTEAFF.